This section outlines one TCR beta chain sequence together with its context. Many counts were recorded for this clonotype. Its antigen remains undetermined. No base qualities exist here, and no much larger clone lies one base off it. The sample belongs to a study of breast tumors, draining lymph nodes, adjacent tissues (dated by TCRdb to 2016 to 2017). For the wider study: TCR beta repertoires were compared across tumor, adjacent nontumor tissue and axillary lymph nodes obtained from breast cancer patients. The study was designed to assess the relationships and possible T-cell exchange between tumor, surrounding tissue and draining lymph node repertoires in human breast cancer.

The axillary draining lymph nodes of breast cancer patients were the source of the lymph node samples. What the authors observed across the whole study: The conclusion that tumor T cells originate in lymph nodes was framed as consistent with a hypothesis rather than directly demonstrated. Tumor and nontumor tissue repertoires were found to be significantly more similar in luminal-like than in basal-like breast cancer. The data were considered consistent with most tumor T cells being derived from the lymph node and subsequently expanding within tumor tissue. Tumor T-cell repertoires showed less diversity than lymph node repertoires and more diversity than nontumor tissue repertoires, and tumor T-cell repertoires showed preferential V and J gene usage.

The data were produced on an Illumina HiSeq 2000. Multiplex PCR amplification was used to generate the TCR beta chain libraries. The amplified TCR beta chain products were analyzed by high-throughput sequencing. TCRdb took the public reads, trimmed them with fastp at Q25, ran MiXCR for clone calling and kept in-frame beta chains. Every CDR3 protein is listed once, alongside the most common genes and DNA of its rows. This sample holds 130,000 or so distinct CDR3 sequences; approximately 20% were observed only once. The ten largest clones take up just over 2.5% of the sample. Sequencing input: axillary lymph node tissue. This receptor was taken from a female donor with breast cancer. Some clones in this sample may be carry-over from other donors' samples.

The nucleotides are TGTGCCAGCAGTGAAGCGAAGGGTTATCGGAATGAGCAGTTCTTC. It codes for CASSEAKGYRNEQFF. The chain is encoded by TRBV6-1 joined to TRBJ2-1, with the D gene uncertain. The CDR3 spans 15 residues, from the cysteine through the phenylalanine. Of all the DNA, just the CDR3 is kept, 45 bases in frame from base 1. Based on the germline V gene, the CDR1 and CDR2 sequences are MNHNS and SASEGT. V gives up 0 bases and J gives up 7 bases, and the segment between their germline ends measures 13 bases.